One sample yielded the 30 T cell receptor beta chains listed below, sequenced in a study of T cells after yellow fever vaccination. TCRdb re-called the 5' RACE reads with MiXCR, one entry per CDR3 protein. Among 200,000 to 250,000 distinct CDR3 sequences listed, about 7% were seen once. Sequencing used CD4+ T cells sorted from PBMCs, obtained 15 days after the yellow fever booster vaccination. Every receptor here comes from a man under 40 who received the YFV17D yellow fever vaccine.

The sample holds many counts of this clonotype. CDR3 coding DNA: TGCAGTGCAGCACTTAGCGGGAGAGTCAATGAGCAGTTCTTC. Amino acid sequence: CSAALSGRVNEQFF. The chain is built from TRBV20-1 and TRBJ2-1; TRBD2 aligns across 9 bases. Germline values: CDR1 DFQATT, CDR2 SNEGSKA (reference sequence). The J segment lost 6 bases and the V segment lost 6 bases, leaving 9 bases of the junction unmatched. The CDR3 spans 14 residues.

There are many counts of this clonotype. This chain links TRBV7-2 with TRBJ2-1; D is unresolved. Deletions cut 5 bases from V and 6 bases from J, with 11 bases between. This CDR3 spans 13 amino acids. The germline V gene encodes CDR1 SGHTA and CDR2 FQGNSA. This CDR3 is CASSLVFGNEQFF. The CDR3 DNA reads TGTGCCAGCAGCCTAGTATTCGGCAATGAGCAGTTCTTC.

This clonotype was recorded a few times. The chain has TRBV20-1 and TRBJ2-7, with 12 bases that match TRBD2. This CDR3 is built from 16 residues. With V trimmed by 5 bases and J by 3 bases, 11 bases remained unmatched. The V gene's germline CDR1 is DFQATT and CDR2 SNEGSKA (reference sequence). Written as DNA, the CDR3 is TGCAGTGCTGCTAGATCTCTACTAGCGGGAGGCTACGAGCAGTACTTC. Translation gives CSAARSLLAGGYEQYF.

This clonotype has at least ten counts. The chain couples TRBV3-1 to TRBJ2-1; 7 positions match TRBD2. The trim removed 2 bases at V and 3 bases at J, leaving 7 bases unmatched. CDR1 is LGHDT, CDR2 YNNKEL, per germline (reference sequence). The CDR3 totals 16 residues. CDR3 nucleotides: TGTGCCAGCAGCCAAAAGGTGGTAGCGGGCTACAATGAGCAGTTCTTC. It translates to CASSQKVVAGYNEQFF.

This clonotype was counted once. The chain carries TRBV5-8 and TRBJ2-7; D is unclear. Trimming left V 1 base short and J 3 bases short, with 17 bases between. In germline, CDR1 is SGHTS, CDR2 YDEGEE. CDR3 length: 16 amino acids. The CDR3, as DNA: TGTGCCAGCAGCTTGAGGCAGCCGAAGGTGTACTACGAGCAGTACTTC. Translation: CASSLRQPKVYYEQYF.

This clonotype turned up a few times. The chain has TRBV5-1 and TRBJ2-7; the D call may be TRBD1 or TRBD2 (5 bases each). CDR1 and CDR2 from the germline V gene are SGHRS and YFSETQ. V was trimmed by 0 bases and J by 2 bases, leaving 15 bases between them. The CDR3 consists of 16 residues. CDR3 nucleotides: TGCGCCAGCAGCTTGGATTTCGGGGACGGCCCCTACGAGCAGTACTTC. Residues: CASSLDFGDGPYEQYF.

The chain combines TRBV7-2 with TRBJ2-7; tentatively, D is TRBD1 (6 bases). This CDR3 has 15 amino acids. V was clipped by 5 bases and J by 2 bases, with 16 bases between them. Germline CDR1 SGHTA, CDR2 FQGNSA. The CDR3 coding sequence is TGTGCCAGCAGCCCCGTTGGCCAGGGGACCTACGAGCAGTACTTC. Translating it yields CASSPVGQGTYEQYF. The whole variable domain, filled in from reference TRBV7-2 and TRBJ2-7, reads GAGVSQSPSNKVTEKGKDVELRCDPISGHTALYWYRQSLGQGLEFLIYFQGNSAPDKSGLPSDRFSAERTGGSVSTLTIQRTQQEDSAVYLCASSPVGQGTYEQYFGPGTRLTVT.

This clonotype appeared a few times. The chain combines TRBV20-1 with TRBJ1-6; 9 nucleotides agree with TRBD1. Losses at the gene ends were 2 bases for V and 10 bases for J; bases not matched to a gene: 12. The germline gives CDR1 DFQATT, CDR2 SNEGSKA (reference sequence). This CDR3 contains 16 residues. CDR3 sequence reads: CSARKADRGEVSPLHF. The CDR3 DNA is TGCAGTGCTAGAAAAGCGGACAGGGGAGAAGTCTCACCCCTCCACTTT.

The table lists this clonotype with many counts. The chain couples TRBV18 to TRBJ2-5, with D uncertain. V was shortened by 2 bases and J by 1 base, with 8 bases between the two germline ends. CDR3 length equals 14 residues. CDR1 and CDR2 from the germline V gene are KGHSH and LQKENI. Here the CDR3 DNA reads TGTGCCAGCTCACCAGGGAACAGCCAAGAGACCCAGTACTTC. Amino acid sequence: CASSPGNSQETQYF.

This clonotype was counted only a few times. V usage is TRBV5-1 and J usage is TRBJ2-1; the D is unclear. This CDR3 region has 15 residues. CDR1 and CDR2 from the germline V gene are SGHRS and YFSETQ. Trimming removed 4 bases at V and 5 bases at J, with 16 bases between. This CDR3 reads CASSPTGWGDNEQFF. CDR3 bases: TGCGCCAGCAGCCCCACCGGGTGGGGTGACAATGAGCAGTTCTTC. Based on the CDR3 plus reference TRBV5-1 and TRBJ2-1, the full variable domain is KAGVTQTPRYLIKTRGQQVTLSCSPISGHRSVSWYQQTPGQGLQFLFEYFSETQRNKGNFPGRFSGRQFSNSRSEMNVSTLELGDSALYLCASSPTGWGDNEQFFGPGTRLTVL.

This clonotype was seen a handful of times. This sequence joins TRBV10-3 and TRBJ1-1; a weak D match, TRBD1 (6 bases). The CDR3 sequence is 12 residues long. V was clipped by 10 bases and J by 0 bases, with 9 bases between them. Germline V lookup: CDR1 ENHRY, CDR2 SYGVKD. Here the CDR3 DNA reads TGTGCCACCGGGACAATGAACACTGAAGCTTTCTTT. Its protein product is CATGTMNTEAFF.

This clonotype was seen only a few times. The chain is built from TRBV5-5 and TRBJ2-2, with TRBD2 matching over 9 bases. This CDR3 has 16 residues. V dropped 4 bases and J dropped 2; count of bases not matched to a gene: 6. The germline V gene has CDR1 SGHKS and CDR2 YYEKEE (reference sequence). The CDR3 DNA reads as TGTGCCAGCAGCGCTATAGCGGGAGTCAACACCGGGGAGCTGTTTTTT. Its protein is CASSAIAGVNTGELFF.

Worth noting for this clonotype: A much more abundant neighbour one base away suggests this may be a read error. The V call is TRBV11-2, the J call TRBJ2-3; D is unresolved. V was pared by 4 bases and J by 4 bases, with 18 bases between. The CDR3 has 16 residues. CDR1 is SGHAT, CDR2 FQNNGV, per germline. This CDR3 reads CASSWVTNSWADTQYF. DNA of the CDR3: TGTGCCAGCAGCTGGGTTACAAACTCTTGGGCAGATACGCAGTATTTT.

There are many counts of this clonotype. The chain couples TRBV2 to TRBJ2-1; D tentatively fits TRBD1 or TRBD2 (5 bases each). V was trimmed by 6 bases and J by 8 bases, leaving 14 bases between them. Germline V lookup: CDR1 SNHLY, CDR2 FYNNEI. CDR3 length equals 13 residues. CDR3 amino acids: CASSVDRDDEQFF. CDR3 DNA sequence: TGTGCCAGCAGCGTGGACCGGGACGATGAGCAGTTCTTC.

The rearrangement joins TRBV4-3 to TRBJ1-1; maybe TRBD1 (6 bases). Germline CDR1 LGHNA, CDR2 YSLEER. With 0 bases removed from V and 4 bases from J, the gap between germline ends came to 12 bases. The CDR3 runs 15 residues. CDR3 amino acids: CASSQEWAQGTEAFF. For the CDR3, the DNA is TGCGCCAGCAGCCAAGAATGGGCACAGGGCACTGAAGCTTTCTTT.

This clonotype was seen more than once but under ten times. The chain recombines TRBV20-1 with TRBJ2-2, with D possibly being TRBD1 (6 bases). CDR3 length: 15 amino acids. The germline V gene has CDR1 DFQATT and CDR2 SNEGSKA (reference sequence). V was trimmed by 1 base and J by 5 bases, leaving 14 bases between them. This chain's CDR3 is CSARALGATTGELFF. The CDR3 region has the DNA TGCAGTGCTAGAGCGTTGGGGGCGACAACCGGGGAGCTGTTTTTT.

The chain carries TRBV10-2 and TRBJ2-1, with D uncertain. The V end lost 4 bases, the J end lost 9 bases, and 10 bases lay between the germline ends. The CDR3 has 12 amino acids. Germline V gene data show CDR1 as WSHSY and CDR2 as SAAADI. The CDR3 protein is CASSGAVGEQFF. The CDR3 DNA sequence: TGCGCCAGCAGTGGGGCGGTTGGTGAGCAGTTCTTC.

There are many counts of this clonotype. The V call is TRBV5-4, the J call TRBJ2-3, with a weak D call TRBD2 (6 bases). Trimming stripped 7 bases from V and 8 bases from J, with 20 bases between. There are 14 residues in the CDR3. Germline V gene sequence: CDR1 SGHNT, CDR2 YYREEE (reference sequence). The DNA of the CDR3 is TGTGCCAGCCAACAGCCGGGGGTTGGGGTTACGCAGTATTTT. Translated, it gives CASQQPGVGVTQYF.

This clonotype was seen a handful of times. The chain uses TRBV6-4 and TRBJ2-2; perhaps TRBD1 as D (5 bases). Germline assignment: CDR1 MRHNA and CDR2 SNTAGT. V was trimmed by 3 bases and J by 6 bases, leaving 11 bases between them. There are 14 residues in the CDR3. The CDR3 DNA reads as TGTGCCAGCAGTGATCAGGGATCGGCCGGGGAGCTGTTTTTT. Amino acid sequence: CASSDQGSAGELFF.

This clonotype was detected ten times or more. The chain links TRBV4-3 to TRBJ2-7; 8 bases are shared with TRBD2. Unmatched junction bases numbered 22, after V lost 0 bases and J lost 6 bases. The CDR3 covers 20 residues. Germline assignment: CDR1 LGHNA and CDR2 YSLEER. The CDR3 sequence is CASSQDTLSPAGGSPGEQYF. The CDR3 DNA sequence: TGCGCCAGCAGCCAAGATACCTTAAGTCCCGCGGGAGGATCGCCTGGCGAGCAGTACTTC.

The chain uses TRBV6-1 and TRBJ2-7; TRBD1 agrees at 8 bases. The length of the CDR3 is 14 residues. Germline assignment: CDR1 MNHNS and CDR2 SASEGT. Trimming cost V 5 bases and J 6 bases; bases outside gene matches: 9. The CDR3 is CASSQWTGLSEQYF. CDR3 sequence (DNA): TGTGCCAGCAGTCAGTGGACAGGGCTCAGCGAGCAGTACTTC.

The chain carries TRBV20-1 and TRBJ2-1; D possibly corresponds to TRBD1 (6 bases). This CDR3 is 15 amino acids long. Looked up from germline, CDR1 is DFQATT and CDR2 is SNEGSKA (reference sequence). Trimming left V 0 bases short and J 2 bases short, with 11 bases between. The CDR3 is CSARDIEGAYNEQFF. The CDR3 DNA is TGCAGTGCTAGAGATATCGAGGGGGCCTACAATGAGCAGTTCTTC.

The V and J genes are TRBV5-1 and TRBJ2-7; D gene uncertain. This CDR3 region has 14 residues. The germline V gene encodes CDR1 SGHRS and CDR2 YFSETQ. The V and J ends lost 0 bases and 1 base respectively, with 8 bases between them. CDR3 DNA: TGCGCCAGCAGCTTGGCCCAACTATCCTACGAGCAGTACTTC. It translates to CASSLAQLSYEQYF.

The chain couples TRBV18 to TRBJ2-1, with TRBD2 matching 7 bases. The V gene end was trimmed by 1 base and the J gene end by 4 bases; junction bases not matched to a gene: 4. This CDR3 has 15 residues. CDR1 is KGHSH and CDR2 is LQKENI in the germline V gene. In DNA form, the CDR3 reads TGTGCCAGCTCACCACGGCTAGCGGCTTACAATGAGCAGTTCTTC. Translating it yields CASSPRLAAYNEQFF. The full variable domain, its missing parts supplied by reference TRBV18 and TRBJ2-1, is NAGVMQNPRHLVRRRGQEARLRCSPMKGHSHVYWYRQLPEEGLKFMVYLQKENIIDESGMPKERFSAEFPKEGPSILRIQQVVRGDSAAYFCASSPRLAAYNEQFFGPGTRLTVL.

The chain recombines TRBV2 with TRBJ2-7, with 7 nucleotides matching TRBD1. With V trimmed by 8 bases and J by 6 bases, 7 bases remained unmatched. The CDR3 has 12 amino acids. CDR1 and CDR2 (germline): SNHLY, FYNNEI. The CDR3 loop reads CASGTALGEQYF. DNA of the CDR3: TGTGCCAGCGGGACAGCTTTGGGCGAGCAGTACTTC. Drawing the rest from reference TRBV2 and TRBJ2-7, the complete variable domain is EPEVTQTPSHQVTQMGQEVILRCVPISNHLYFYWYRQILGQKVEFLVSFYNNEISEKSEIFDDQFSVERPDGSNFTLKIRSTKLEDSAMYFCASGTALGEQYFGPGTRLTVT.

There are many counts of this clonotype. The genes are TRBV7-9 and TRBJ2-3; 7 nucleotides line up with TRBD2. The germline V gene encodes CDR1 SEHNR and CDR2 FQNEAQ (reference sequence). The CDR3 has 15 residues. With 5 bases clipped from V and 7 bases from J, the junction kept 12 bases outside the gene matches. The CDR3 reads CASSVSSGGGNTQYF. The CDR3 DNA reads TGTGCCAGCAGCGTTTCTAGCGGAGGAGGGAATACGCAGTATTTT.

This clonotype showed up just a few times. V gene TRBV4-2 combines with J gene TRBJ2-7; 10 nucleotides line up with TRBD2. The CDR3 length is 19 residues. Germline loops: CDR1 LGHNA, CDR2 YNFKEQ. Trimming removed 4 bases from V and 1 base from J; junction bases left unmatched: 16. The CDR3 nucleotides read TGTGCCAGCAGCCCTCGGGGGGTAGCGGGAGGAGTTTGGTCCTACGAGCAGTACTTC. Residues: CASSPRGVAGGVWSYEQYF.

As to this clonotype: Since a much larger clone is just one base distant, this may be a read error. The chain recombines TRBV5-1 with TRBJ2-6; 9 bases align to TRBD1. Per germline, CDR1 SGHRS and CDR2 YFSETQ. CDR3 size: 17 residues. CDR3 sequence: CSSSAGTGKDGANVLTF. The CDR3 DNA follows: TGCTCCAGCAGCGCCGGGACAGGGAAGGATGGGGCCAACGTCCTGACTTTC. Complete variable domain (other parts from reference TRBV5-1 and TRBJ2-6): KAGVTQTPRYLIKTRGQQVTLSCSPISGHRSVSWYQQTPGQGLQFLFEYFSETQRNKGNFPGRFSGRQFSNSRSEMNVSTLELGDSALYLCSSSAGTGKDGANVLTFGAGSRLTVL.

The sample holds many counts of this clonotype. V usage is TRBV12-3 or TRBV12-4 and J usage is TRBJ2-5; 7 nucleotides match TRBD2. The CDR3 totals 16 residues. V shed 5 bases, J shed 2 bases, and the junction held 11 bases outside the gene matches. The CDR3 loop reads CASSPNFAGEQETQYF. The CDR3 nucleotides are TGTGCCAGCAGTCCCAATTTTGCGGGGGAACAAGAGACCCAGTACTTC.

The V call is TRBV25-1, the J call TRBJ2-5; D not certain. The ends were cut back, 3 bases at V and 1 base at J, with 12 bases in the middle. The length of the CDR3 is 15 residues. Germline CDR1 is MGHDK and CDR2 is SYGVNS. The CDR3 region is CASSDGRNLQETQYF. Written as DNA, the CDR3 is TGTGCCAGCAGTGACGGACGTAACCTCCAAGAGACCCAGTACTTC. The variable domain in full, completed from reference TRBV25-1 and TRBJ2-5, reads EADIYQTPRYLVIGTGKKITLECSQTMGHDKMYWYQQDPGMELHLIHYSYGVNSTEKGDLSSESTVSRIRTEHFPLTLESARPSHTSQYLCASSDGRNLQETQYFGPGTRLLVL.